The 16 T cell receptor beta chains given below trace back to one sample, sequenced in a study of technical replicates of blood from a few donors. Measured with immunoSEQ multiplex PCR; TCRdb has only the in-frame clones, and not every one. The profile shows roughly 80,000 clones, roughly 93% of them singletons. Sample: T cells isolated from PBMCs. These receptors all come from a human donor in good health.

V gene TRBV28 combines with J gene TRBJ1-2; possibly TRBD1 for D (5 bases). The CDR3 has 13 amino acids. Germline V gene lookup returns CDR1 MDHEN and CDR2 SYDVKM. Trimming stripped 5 bases from V and 8 bases from J, with 15 bases between. CDR3 sequence (DNA): TGTGCCAGCAGTCCTCAGGACATTCCCGGCTACACCTTC. Its protein is CASSPQDIPGYTF.

The chain combines TRBV2 with TRBJ2-1; 7 bases match TRBD1. CDR1 and CDR2 from the germline V gene are SNHLY and FYNNEI. There are 13 residues in the CDR3. Trimming took 4 bases from V and 7 from J; bases not matched to a gene: 4. CDR3 region: CASSVEGANEQFF. The CDR3 DNA follows: TGTGCCAGCAGTGTTGAGGGGGCGAATGAGCAGTTCTTC.

The V call is TRBV10-2, the J call TRBJ2-6, with TRBD1 as a possible D gene (6 bases). CDR1 is WSHSY and CDR2 is SAAADI in the germline V gene. V lost 9 bases, J lost 1 base, and 16 bases lay in between. This CDR3 has 16 amino acids. The CDR3: CASLYRARSGANVLTF. CDR3 DNA: TGCGCCAGTCTCTACAGGGCCAGATCTGGGGCCAACGTCCTGACTTTC.

In this sample, this clone turned up once. The chain has TRBV6-5 and TRBJ2-7; D not resolved. CDR1 and CDR2 (germline): MNHEY, SVGAGI. The V end lost 10 bases, the J end lost 7 bases, and 11 bases lay between the germline ends. CDR3 length: 10 residues. The CDR3 here is CATSRLEQYF. The CDR3 bases are TGTGCCACCTCCCGTCTAGAGCAGTACTTC.

The V call is TRBV19, the J call TRBJ2-3; 8 bases fit TRBD1. The CDR3 sequence is 14 residues long. V lost 10 bases to trimming and J lost 2 bases; unmatched junction nucleotides: 8. CDR1 and CDR2 (germline): LNHDA, SQIVND (reference sequence). This CDR3 reads CATLGTGNTDTQYF. CDR3 nucleotide sequence: TGTGCCACCCTTGGGACAGGCAACACAGATACGCAGTATTTT.

This clone turned up a few times. The genes are TRBV16 and TRBJ2-7, with TRBD2 matching 9 bases. Germline CDR1 reads KGHSY; CDR2 reads FQNENV. V lost 4 bases and J lost 2; bases outside the gene matches: 3. The CDR3 consists of 14 residues. CDR3 sequence reads: CASSLGLATYEQYF. CDR3 nucleotides: TGTGCCAGCAGCCTCGGACTAGCGACCTACGAGCAGTACTTC.

This chain uses TRBV2 with TRBJ2-1; a weak D match, TRBD1 (5 bases). This CDR3 has 11 amino acids. Per germline, CDR1 SNHLY and CDR2 FYNNEI. V dropped 6 bases and J dropped 7 bases, with 7 bases sitting between them. The CDR3 DNA follows: TGTGCCAGCAGACAGGTTAATGAGCAGTTCTTC. Translation gives CASRQVNEQFF.

This clone was detected a few times. V gene TRBV2 combines with J gene TRBJ1-3; maybe TRBD1 (5 bases). The CDR3 loop spans 16 amino acids. Looked up from germline, CDR1 is SNHLY and CDR2 is FYNNEI. The germline V and J ends were trimmed by 4 bases and 0 bases, with 13 bases remaining between them. CDR3 DNA sequence: TGTGCCAGCAGTGGGACACATTCACGCTCTGGAAACACCATATATTTT. It is translated as CASSGTHSRSGNTIYF.

The gene calls are TRBV28 and TRBJ1-3, with no clear D. The germline CDR1 and CDR2 sequences are MDHEN and SYDVKM. Trimming removed 6 bases from V and 1 base from J, with 13 bases in between. CDR3 length: 15 amino acids. For the CDR3, the DNA is TGTGCCAGCAGAATAGAGGGTGGTTCTGGAAACACCATATATTTT. Amino acid sequence: CASRIEGGSGNTIYF.

This chain's CDR3 is CASSKGTGGYGYTF. The CDR3 DNA follows: TGTGCCAGCAGCAAAGGAACCGGGGGCTATGGCTACACCTTC. This rearrangement joins TRBV21-1 to TRBJ1-2. TRBV21-1 constitutes a pseudogene. The CDR3 runs to 14 residues.

The table lists this clone with a few counts. The genes are TRBV13 and TRBJ2-1; 8 bases line up with TRBD2. Germline V gene sequence: CDR1 PRHDT, CDR2 FYEKMQ (reference sequence). CDR3 size: 15 residues. Trimming at V came to 7 bases and at J to 8 bases, leaving 13 bases not matched to a gene. CDR3 sequence: CASTLSGGRFDEQFF. As DNA, the CDR3 is TGTGCCAGCACCTTGAGCGGGGGCAGGTTCGATGAGCAGTTCTTC.

The rearrangement links TRBV30 to TRBJ1-4, with TRBD1 identical over 8 bases. The CDR3 spans 20 residues. Germline V gene data show CDR1 as GTSNPN and CDR2 as SVGIG (reference sequence). Trimming cost V 3 bases and J 0 bases; bases outside gene matches: 18. The CDR3 DNA reads TGTGCCTGGAGGGGCCGAATCGGACAGGGTCGACCGGCAACTAATGAAAAACTGTTTTTT. Protein: CAWRGRIGQGRPATNEKLFF.

The count of this clone is one. The chain carries TRBV28 and TRBJ2-2; 8 bases agree with TRBD2. This CDR3 has 17 residues. Germline V gene data show CDR1 as MDHEN and CDR2 as SYDVKM. The V and J ends lost 6 bases and 4 bases, in that order; junction bases with no gene match: 13. CDR3 DNA: TGTGCCAGCAGGGTATTACTAGCGGATCCCGGCACCGGGGAGCTGTTTTTT. Translation gives CASRVLLADPGTGELFF.

This clone is a singleton in its sample. This chain links TRBV19 with TRBJ2-5; 8 bases line up with TRBD2. Germline trimming cut 6 bases from V and 5 bases from J; bases unmatched to any gene: 11. The CDR3 spans 15 residues. In germline, CDR1 is LNHDA, CDR2 SQIVND (reference sequence). CDR3 nucleotides: TGTGCCAGTAGAGCACTAGCGGTATTGTCGGAGACCCAGTACTTC. Residues: CASRALAVLSETQYF.

The gene calls are TRBV9 and TRBJ2-2; 7 bases are shared with TRBD1. J was trimmed by 1 base and V by 3 bases; bases with no gene match: 6. CDR1 is SGDLS, CDR2 YYNGEE, per germline. The CDR3 is 16 residues long. CDR3 sequence reads: CASSGSRQGNTGELFF. CDR3 nucleotides: TGTGCCAGCAGCGGTAGCCGACAGGGGAACACCGGGGAGCTGTTTTTT. The full variable domain, completed using reference TRBV9 and TRBJ2-2, is DSGVTQTPKHLITATGQRVTLRCSPRSGDLSVYWYQQSLDQGLQFLIQYYNGEERAKGNILERFSAQQFPDLHSELNLSSLELGDSALYFCASSGSRQGNTGELFFGEGSRLTVL.

The chain is built from TRBV6-6 and TRBJ1-2; possible D gene TRBD1, 6 bases. Germline V lookup: CDR1 MNHNY, CDR2 SVGAGI (reference sequence). The V gene lost 0 bases and the J gene lost 14 bases, with 19 bases spanning the gap. The CDR3 totals 14 residues. CDR3 protein: CASSYSGTGYFRTF. DNA of the CDR3: TGTGCCAGCAGTTACTCGGGAACAGGGTATTTTAGGACCTTC.